The source of this T cell receptor beta chain is a study of cytomegalovirus exposure and HLA in healthy donors. For the study at large: Drawn from HLA-typed donors, roughly 87 million unique TCRs were held in an early data release. Overall study findings and caveats: Available immune exposure information was restricted to CMV serostatus only. Reportedly, a later analysis found an Asian-associated ancestry cluster had fewer N-insertions than the approximately 670-donor mean.

It was with 60 Vbeta and 13 Jbeta primers that the PCR ran. Per the authors' pipeline: In a later analysis, 79 million or so unique TCR beta chains included roughly 11 million shared by two or more donors. Clones were sequenced by immunoSEQ multiplex PCR, and TCRdb holds only the in-frame ones, with some missing. D and trimming come from the DNA, and the V and J calls and clone size come from that table. Of fewer than 200,000 clones in the sample, less than 85% were seen once. The germline gives CDR1 MGHRA, CDR2 YSYEKL. This CDR3 region has 17 residues. The V and J ends lost 4 bases and 1 base, in that order; junction bases with no gene match: 10. Concerning this clone: Its antigen remains unidentified.

The rearrangement links TRBV4-1 to TRBJ2-3; 8 nucleotides align to TRBD2. The source is a boy aged 5-17 years in good health and CMV-seronegative. The specimen sequenced was PBMCs. The CDR3 sequence: CASSRANSGIGTDTQYF. The CDR3 nucleotides read TGCGCCAGCAGCCGAGCTAATAGCGGGATCGGCACAGATACGCAGTATTTT.